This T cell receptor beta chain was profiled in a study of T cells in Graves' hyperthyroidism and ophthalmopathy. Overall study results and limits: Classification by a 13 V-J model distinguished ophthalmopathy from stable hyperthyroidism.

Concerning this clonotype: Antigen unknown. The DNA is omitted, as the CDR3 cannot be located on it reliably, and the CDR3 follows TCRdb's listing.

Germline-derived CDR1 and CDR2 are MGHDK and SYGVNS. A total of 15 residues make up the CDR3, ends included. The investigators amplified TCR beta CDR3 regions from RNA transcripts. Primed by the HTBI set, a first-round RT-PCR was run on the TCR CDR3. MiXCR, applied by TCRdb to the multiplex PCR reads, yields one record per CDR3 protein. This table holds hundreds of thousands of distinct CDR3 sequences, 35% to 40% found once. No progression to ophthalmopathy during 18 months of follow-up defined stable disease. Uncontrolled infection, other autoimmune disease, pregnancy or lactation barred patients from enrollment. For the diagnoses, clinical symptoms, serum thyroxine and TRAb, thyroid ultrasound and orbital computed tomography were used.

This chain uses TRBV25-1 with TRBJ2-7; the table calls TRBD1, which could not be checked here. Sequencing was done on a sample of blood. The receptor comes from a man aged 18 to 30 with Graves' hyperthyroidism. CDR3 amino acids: CASSTSTGGGYEQYF.